Given below is one T cell receptor (beta chain) in context. The protocol was immunoSEQ multiplex PCR, while the TCRdb copy is restricted to in-frame clones and leaves out a portion. The sample lists about 28,000 clones; 75% to 95% were seen once. The sample belongs to a study of PD-1 and CTLA-4 blockade in melanoma. The V segment lost 5 bases and the J segment 5 bases; nucleotides outside the gene matches: 6. Germline loops: CDR1 MNHEY, CDR2 SMNVEV (reference sequence). This CDR3 contains 14 residues. This TCR was sampled from a human donor with melanoma. The J gene is TRBJ2-5, the V gene TRBV27; 9 bases match TRBD1. The material sequenced was CD8+ T cells from peripheral blood, taken from a patient given anti-PD-1 treatment. The chain's CDR3 is CASSHRDRVETQYF. The CDR3 DNA is TGTGCCAGCAGTCATCGGGACAGGGTCGAGACCCAGTACTTC.